The present entry profiles one T cell receptor beta chain with its context. These data come from a study of blood T cell repertoires in COVID-19. Study summary: Samples came from the United States, Italy and Spain, spanning acute and convalescent COVID-19.

The ends lost 4 bases at V and 10 bases at J; junction bases unmatched: 9. The CDR3 length is 15 residues. From germline, CDR1 is MNHEY and CDR2 SMNVEV (reference sequence). As processed by the authors: Amplifying reference gene primers gave estimates of nucleated cell counts. Libraries were prepared by immunoSEQ multiplex PCR; TCRdb keeps only in-frame clonotypes and omits some of them. V and J calls and clone size are those listed in that table; D and trimming were worked out from the DNA. The sample has around 99,000 clones, around 79% seen once. The material sequenced was peripheral blood. The origin of this receptor is a woman aged 80 or older with active or convalescent COVID-19. The V and J genes are TRBV27 and TRBJ2-1, with 11 bases aligning to TRBD2. The CDR3 DNA sequence: TGTGCCAGCAGTTCCGACCTAGCGGGAGGACTCGAGCAGTTCTTC. Translation: CASSSDLAGGLEQFF.